This TCR beta chain is drawn from a study of cytomegalovirus exposure and HLA in healthy donors. Researchers ran the PCR with 60 Vbeta and 13 Jbeta primers. Sequencing was performed with immunoSEQ multiplex PCR; in TCRdb, only in-frame clones are kept and a portion is missing. The sample consists of about 180,000 clones, roughly 85% of them appearing once. This CDR3 has 13 amino acids. CDR1 and CDR2 (germline): SEHNR, FQNEAQ (reference sequence). The V end was cut by 5 bases, the J end by 5 bases, with 12 bases between. The gene calls are TRBV7-9 and TRBJ2-5, with a possible D match to TRBD1 (6 bases). The sequencing input was PBMCs. The source is a man in his forties in good health and CMV-seropositive. Here the CDR3 reads CASSDGQSETQYF. In nucleotides, the CDR3 is TGTGCCAGCAGCGACGGACAGTCCGAGACCCAGTACTTC.